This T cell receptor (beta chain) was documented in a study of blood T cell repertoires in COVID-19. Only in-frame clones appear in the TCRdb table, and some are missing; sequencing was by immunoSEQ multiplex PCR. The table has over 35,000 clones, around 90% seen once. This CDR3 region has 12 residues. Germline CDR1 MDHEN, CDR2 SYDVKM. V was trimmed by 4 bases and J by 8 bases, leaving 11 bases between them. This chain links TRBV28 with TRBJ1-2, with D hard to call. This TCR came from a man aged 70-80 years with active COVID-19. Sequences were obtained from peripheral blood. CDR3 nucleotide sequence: TGTGCCAGCAGTTCGCCCCCCAGGGGCTACACCTTC. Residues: CASSSPPRGYTF.